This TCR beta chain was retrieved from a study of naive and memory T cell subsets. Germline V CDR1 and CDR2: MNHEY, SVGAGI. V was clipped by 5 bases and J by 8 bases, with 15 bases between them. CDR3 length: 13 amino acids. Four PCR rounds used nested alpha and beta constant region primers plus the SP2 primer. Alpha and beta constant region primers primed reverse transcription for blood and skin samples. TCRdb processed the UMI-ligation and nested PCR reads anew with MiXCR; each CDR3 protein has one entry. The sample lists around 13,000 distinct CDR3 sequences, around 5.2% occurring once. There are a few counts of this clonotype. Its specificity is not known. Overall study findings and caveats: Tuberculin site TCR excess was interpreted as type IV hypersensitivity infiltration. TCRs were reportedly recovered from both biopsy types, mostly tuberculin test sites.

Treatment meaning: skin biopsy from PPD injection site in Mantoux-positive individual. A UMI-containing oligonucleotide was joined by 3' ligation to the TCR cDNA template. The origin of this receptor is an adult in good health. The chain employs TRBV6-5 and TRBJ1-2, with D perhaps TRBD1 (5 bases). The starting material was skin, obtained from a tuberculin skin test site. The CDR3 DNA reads TGTGCCAGCAGTCCCCTTTTGCGGGGGGGCTACACCTTC. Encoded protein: CASSPLLRGGYTF.